This T cell receptor (beta chain) comes out of a study of blood T cell repertoires in COVID-19. How the authors handled the data: Reference gene primer amplification gave nucleated cell count estimates. This table comes from immunoSEQ multiplex PCR, and its TCRdb copy is limited to in-frame clones, with some not included. Clone size and V and J calls were adopted from that table, with D and trimming inferred from the DNA. The sample lists about 75,000 clones, 87% seen once, with around 5.8% in the top ten. Between the trimmed V and J ends, which lost 4 bases and 3 bases, there was a span of 15 bases. The V gene's germline CDR1 is PRHDT and CDR2 FYEKMQ (reference sequence). This CDR3 is built from 16 residues.

The J gene is TRBJ2-2, the V gene TRBV13; the D gene is possibly TRBD1 (6 bases). The sample comprised peripheral blood. This clonotype was sampled from a woman between 45 and 60 years old with acute or convalescent COVID-19. CDR3 bases: TGTGCCAGCAGCTCAACAGTCTACAGGGACACCGGGGAGCTGTTTTTT. Protein product: CASSSTVYRDTGELFF.